A single sample gave rise to the 11 T cell receptor beta chains below, sequenced in a study of T cell responses to AZD1222 COVID-19 vaccine. Data came from immunoSEQ multiplex PCR; TCRdb stores just in-frame clones and leaves some out. The sample lists 90,000 to 120,000 clones, roughly 90% occurring once. The sequencing here drew on peripheral blood, taken on day 0 of AZD1222 vaccination. The receptors were gathered from an adult in good health.

The chain carries TRBV18 and TRBJ2-5; TRBD1 or TRBD2 may be the D gene (5 bases each). The CDR3 is 16 amino acids. The V gene's germline CDR1 is KGHSH and CDR2 LQKENI. Trimming left V 0 bases short and J 4 bases short, with 15 bases between. This chain's CDR3 is CASSPPPGLVGETQYF. The CDR3 region has the DNA TGTGCCAGCTCACCACCGCCGGGGCTGGTGGGAGAGACCCAGTACTTC. Together with reference TRBV18 and TRBJ2-5, the CDR3 gives the full variable domain: NAGVMQNPRHLVRRRGQEARLRCSPMKGHSHVYWYRQLPEEGLKFMVYLQKENIIDESGMPKERFSAEFPKEGPSILRIQQVVRGDSAAYFCASSPPPGLVGETQYFGPGTRLLVL.

The J gene is TRBJ1-3, the V gene TRBV7-2; D perhaps matches TRBD1 (6 bases). The CDR3 runs to 16 residues. Germline CDR1 reads SGHTA; CDR2 reads FQGNSA. V shed 4 bases and J shed 2 bases, with 15 bases lying between them. This CDR3 reads CASSSRQAATGNTIYF. The CDR3 DNA sequence: TGTGCCAGCAGCTCTCGACAGGCCGCGACTGGAAACACCATATATTTT.

The chain uses TRBV28 and TRBJ1-6; tentatively, D is TRBD1 (5 bases). The CDR3 is 13 residues long. CDR1 and CDR2 (germline): MDHEN, SYDVKM. Trimming removed 6 bases at V and 15 bases at J, with 18 bases between. The CDR3 reads CASSSGTPALLHF. Here the CDR3 DNA reads TGTGCCAGCAGCTCCGGGACCCCTGCGCTCCTCCACTTT.

V gene TRBV10-3 combines with J gene TRBJ2-3; weak D call: TRBD2 (6 bases). The CDR3 runs 13 residues. Germline V gives CDR1 ENHRY, CDR2 SYGVKD. With 10 bases removed from V and 3 bases from J, the gap between germline ends came to 14 bases. The CDR3 DNA follows: TGTGCCACCGCCGCGGGGCGAACAGATACGCAGTATTTT. This translates into CATAAGRTDTQYF.

The V call is TRBV6-2 or TRBV6-3, the J call TRBJ1-1; D is ambiguous. V was trimmed by 1 base and J by 0 bases, leaving 9 bases between them. The CDR3 runs 15 residues. Germline values: CDR1 MNHEY, CDR2 SVGEGT. This CDR3 reads CASSYFGRMNTEAFF. CDR3 bases: TGTGCCAGCAGTTACTTTGGCAGAATGAACACTGAAGCTTTCTTT.

The chain combines TRBV20-1 with TRBJ2-5; no clear D. Deletions cut 3 bases from V and 0 bases from J, with 2 bases between. CDR1 and CDR2 (germline): DFQATT, SNEGSKA (reference sequence). The CDR3 has 11 residues. CDR3 in amino acids: CSASHQETQYF. In DNA, the CDR3 is TGCAGTGCTAGTCACCAAGAGACCCAGTACTTC.

CDR3 nucleotide sequence: TGCGCCAGCAGCTTGTTGGGTGGGAGGGAGACCCAGTACTTC. It is translated as CASSLLGGRETQYF. This chain uses TRBV5-1 with TRBJ2-5; D perhaps matches TRBD2 (6 bases). V was cut by 1 base and J by 5 bases, with 12 bases left in between. This CDR3 spans 14 amino acids. CDR1 SGHRS and CDR2 YFSETQ come from the germline V gene.

The rearrangement links TRBV28 to TRBJ2-7; weak D call: TRBD2 (7 bases). Germline loops: CDR1 MDHEN, CDR2 SYDVKM. This CDR3 region has 14 residues. V was trimmed by 8 bases and J by 4 bases, leaving 18 bases between them. CDR3 bases: TGTGCCAGCGAGTACGGGGGGCGCTTATACGAGCAGTACTTC. This sequence encodes CASEYGGRLYEQYF.

The rearrangement uses TRBV30 and TRBJ2-7; D gene ambiguous. Trimming removed 0 bases at V and 2 bases at J, with 8 bases between. CDR1 and CDR2 from the germline V gene are GTSNPN and SVGIG (reference sequence). CDR3 length: 13 residues. This CDR3 reads CAWSVSRAYEQYF. CDR3 coding DNA: TGTGCCTGGAGTGTAAGTAGGGCCTACGAGCAGTACTTC.

The gene calls are TRBV7-4 and TRBJ2-7; perhaps D is TRBD1 or TRBD2 (6 bases each). V lost 5 bases and J 2 bases, leaving 10 bases between the germline ends. There are 13 residues in the CDR3. The germline V gene encodes CDR1 SGHVT and CDR2 SQSDAQ. CDR3 nucleotide sequence: TGTGCCAGCAGCCTCCGGGGGCCCTACGAGCAGTACTTC. Translation gives CASSLRGPYEQYF.

The J gene is TRBJ1-6, the V gene TRBV4-2; 10 bases are shared with TRBD1. This CDR3 has 21 amino acids. The ends lost 2 bases at V and 0 bases at J; junction bases unmatched: 13. CDR1 LGHNA and CDR2 YNFKEQ come from the germline V gene. The CDR3 region is CASSQSPIRGQGSSYNSPLHF. The CDR3 coding sequence is TGTGCCAGCAGCCAAAGCCCAATCAGGGGACAGGGGAGCTCCTATAATTCACCCCTCCACTTT.